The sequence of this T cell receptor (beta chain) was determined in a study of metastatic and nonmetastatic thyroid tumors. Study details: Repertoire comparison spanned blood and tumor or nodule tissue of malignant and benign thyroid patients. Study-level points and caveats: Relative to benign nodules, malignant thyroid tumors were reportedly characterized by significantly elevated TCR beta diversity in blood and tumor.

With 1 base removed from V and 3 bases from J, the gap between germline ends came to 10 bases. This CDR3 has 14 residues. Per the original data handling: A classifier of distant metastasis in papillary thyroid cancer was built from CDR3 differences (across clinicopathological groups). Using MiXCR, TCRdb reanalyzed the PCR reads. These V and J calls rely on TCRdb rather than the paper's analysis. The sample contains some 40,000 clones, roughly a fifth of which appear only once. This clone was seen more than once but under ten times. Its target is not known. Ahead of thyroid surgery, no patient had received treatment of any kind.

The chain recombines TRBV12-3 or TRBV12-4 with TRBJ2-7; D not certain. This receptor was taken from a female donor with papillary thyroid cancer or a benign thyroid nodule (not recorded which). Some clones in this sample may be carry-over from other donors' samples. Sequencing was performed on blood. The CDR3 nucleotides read TGTGCCAGCAGTTTAGTGCGCCTGATCTACGAGCAGTACTTC. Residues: CASSLVRLIYEQYF.